The entry below gives a single T cell receptor (beta chain) sequence along with its context. Trimming removed 2 bases at V and 9 bases at J, with 14 bases between. CDR1 and CDR2 (germline): MNHEY, SMNVEV (reference sequence). The CDR3 is 14 amino acids. Random hexamers served to reverse transcribe roughly 0.5 to 1 ug RNA. TCR beta CDR3 was amplified by immunoSEQ multiplex PCR. This amplification extended across 54 Vbeta and 13 Jbeta segments. TCRdb redid the calling of the immunoSEQ multiplex PCR reads with MiXCR, one entry per CDR3 protein. The data hold around 79,000 distinct CDR3 sequences, with 85% to 95% observed a single time. This entry belongs to a study of CD8 T cells in Susac syndrome.

The sequence derives from a human donor with multiple sclerosis. The specimen sequenced was CD8+ T cells from PBMCs. V and J are TRBV27 and TRBJ2-1; no reliable D call. DNA of the CDR3: TGTGCCAGCAGTTTAGGCTCCCTAGAGGTTGAGCAGTTCTTC. Translation gives CASSLGSLEVEQFF.